This T cell receptor beta chain was recovered during a study of T cell responses to AZD1222 COVID-19 vaccine (dated by TCRdb to the early 2020s). With regard to the full study: AZD1222 recipients with second doses at about 4 weeks or about 12 weeks were pooled, because spike-specific TCR depth and breadth did not differ between schedules. Trial participants were enrolled by age into subgroups of 18-55, 56-69 and 70-plus years, and roughly 150, 30 and 60 TCR-sequenced participants, respectively, were included in these subgroups. A total of 240 or so trial participants underwent TCR sequencing, of whom under 220 had received two doses of AZD1222 and around 25 had received two doses of the MenACWY control vaccine.

What the work shows at the level of the full study, not this receptor alone: Participants were mostly white British and included more females than males, and it was suggested by the authors that clonal diversity may have been underestimated. Only six or seven AZD1222 recipients were SARS-CoV-2 seropositive at baseline, limiting conclusions about previously exposed vaccinees. In the small 56-69-year group, the increase in depth fell short of significance, most likely because of low power. Vaccine-associated CD4 TCRs spanned the whole spike protein, with dominant responses in regions 160-218 and 743-854. Reportedly, almost half of the unique spike-specific TCRs recognized epitopes lying outside the regions that are mutated in the B.1.351 and B.1.1.7 variants. No day 14 peak-response samples were available, so repertoires were characterized only after the peak T cell response. After two AZD1222 doses, both the breadth and the depth of spike-specific TCRs were significantly higher than at day 0 and than in MenACWY recipients.

Concerning this clone: What this receptor recognizes is not known. Per-base quality was not reported, and no clone a single base away is much larger than it.

Taken from the germline V gene, the CDR1 and CDR2 loops are SGHTA and FQGTGA. The V end gives up 0 bases and the J end 6 bases, leaving 6 bases in the junction not matched to a gene. The CDR3, from cysteine to phenylalanine, totals 16 residues. Only CDR3 DNA remains: 48 bases, in frame from the first base. According to the study, the label for this sample's time point signals: baseline before first vaccination. Vaccinee samples were obtained from the UK trials COV001 and COV002, which included a single-blind randomized controlled phase 2/3 trial of AZD1222 (ChAdOx1 nCoV-19) in healthy adults. For TCRbeta chain sequencing, PBMC samples were collected from trial participants at day 0 and at day 28 after the second dose. The CDR3 regions of human TCRbeta chains were analyzed by immunosequencing. Concerning the study's data processing: Repertoire TCRs were matched against a reference library of SARS-CoV-2-specific TCRs generated with the MIRA antigen-specificity platform. Breadth meant the fraction of unique TCRs that were SARS-CoV-2-associated, whereas depth meant the fraction of total T cells that were SARS-CoV-2-associated. Using the MIRA data, each spike-specific TCR was assigned both to the spike region to which the TCR was reactive and to a CD4 or CD8 class. Log10-transformed breadth and depth values were compared by one-way ANOVA with Sidak's multiple comparisons tests. TCRdb carries this immuneACCESS record with in-frame sequences only. Its versions omit some clonotypes, under half of them owing to an unresolved V gene in the studies checked, with the rest unexplained. The V and J calls and the clone size are those of that table, but D and trimming were determined from the DNA. This sample gives 140,000 to 150,000 clones in total; about nine tenths of them show up just once. The ten largest clones represent roughly 1.8% of the sample.

The source is an adult in good health. This sample comprised peripheral blood, obtained on day 0 of AZD1222 vaccination. The rearranged segments are TRBV7-3 and TRBJ2-1, and 9 junctional nucleotides match TRBD2. In nucleotide form, the sequence is TGTGCCAGCAGCTTAACGCCGCTAGCGGGAACCAATGAGCAGTTCTTC. This is translated as CASSLTPLAGTNEQFF.